The 23 T cell receptor beta chains below all came from one sample that was sequenced in a study of CD8+ T cells in alopecia areata. RNA extraction and reverse transcription yielded cDNA as sequencing template. Data came from immunoSEQ multiplex PCR; TCRdb stores just in-frame clones and leaves some out. The table lists about 270,000 clones, with no singletons. The authors sorted pooled cutaneous lymph node cells using CD4, CD8alpha, NKG2D, NKG2ACE and other markers. The sample was CD4+ T cells sorted from a lymph node. These receptors all stem from a C3H/HeJ mouse with alopecia areata. For this strain, the MHC haplotype corresponds to H2-k.

This clone was seen a handful of times. Gene names denote mouse genes. Read data end 4 residues before the CDR3 end; the end is taken from the germline J gene. The V call is TRBV13-1, the J call TRBJ2-2; 12 bases are a match to TRBD2. Germline CDR1 NSHNY, CDR2 SYGAGN. This CDR3 comprises 17 residues. V was pared by 5 bases and J by 0 bases, with 5 bases of the junction left unmatched. Incomplete CDR3 DNA: TGTGCCAGCAGGCCAGGACTGGGGGGGACAAACACCGGG. Residues: CASRPGLGGTNTG. In full, the CDR3 is CASRPGLGGTNTGQLYF.

Comments on this clone: Gene names are the mouse ones. Coverage ceases 4 residues before the CDR3 finishes, and the germline J gene fills in the end. The chain combines TRBV14 with TRBJ2-1, with 8 positions matching TRBD1. After removal of 1 base from V and 0 bases from J, the junction contained 3 bases not matched to a gene. The germline CDR1 and CDR2 sequences are SGHDT and FRDEAV. The CDR3 length is 16 residues. The CDR3 DNA, read in part, is TGTGCCAGCAGTTTCGGGGACAGGAATAACTATGCT. Translated: CASSFGDRNNYA. The entire CDR3 protein is CASSFGDRNNYAEQFF.

Of note for this clone: The gene symbols are mouse symbols. The read stops 4 residues short of the end of the CDR3; the missing end is completed from the germline J gene. The sample carries other DNA sequences with the same CDR3. This sequence joins TRBV1 and TRBJ2-3; 7 nucleotides line up with TRBD2. Per germline, CDR1 NSQYPW and CDR2 LRSPGD (reference sequence). Losses at the gene ends were 0 bases for V and 1 base for J; bases not matched to a gene: 4. CDR3 length: 16 amino acids. The CDR3 here is CTCSADRGGGAETLYF. The DNA read from the CDR3 is TGCACCTGCAGTGCAGATCGGGGGGGTGGTGCAGAA.

In regard to this clone: The listed genes are named as in mouse. Coverage ceases 4 residues before the CDR3 finishes, and the germline J gene fills in the end. The sample carries other DNA sequences with the same CDR3. This chain connects TRBV5 to TRBJ2-3; TRBD1 aligns across 9 bases. The CDR3 sequence is 15 residues long. Germline V gene data show CDR1 as LGHNA and CDR2 as YNLKQL (reference sequence). V lost 0 bases to trimming and J lost 4 bases; unmatched junction nucleotides: 2. CDR3 bases read: TGTGCCAGCAGCCAAGAGGGACAGGGTTCAGAA. The encoded protein is CASSQEGQGSE. The whole CDR3 reads CASSQEGQGSETLYF.

This clone has more than one count but fewer than ten. Each gene name is a mouse one. The CDR3 extends 4 residues past the end of the read, so its final part is completed from the germline J gene. The gene calls are TRBV12-1 and TRBJ1-2; 11 bases map to TRBD1. CDR1 SGHSN and CDR2 HYEKVE come from the germline V gene. After removal of 2 bases from V and 4 bases from J, the junction contained 5 bases not matched to a gene. The length of the CDR3 is 15 residues. CDR3 sequence reads: CASSRPGTGGSDYTF. Incomplete CDR3 DNA: TGTGCCAGCTCTCGCCCTGGGACAGGGGGCTCC.

This clone showed up just a few times. Genes and germline are mouse. The read halts 4 residues ahead of the CDR3 end, with the missing end drawn from the germline J gene. The chain carries TRBV13-1 and TRBJ2-2; the D gene is possibly TRBD1 (5 bases). CDR1 NSHNY and CDR2 SYGAGN come from the germline V gene. Between the trimmed V and J ends, which lost 5 bases and 0 bases, there was a span of 8 bases. The CDR3 is 14 residues long. The covered CDR3 bases are TGTGCCAGCAGGGACATTGCAAACACCGGG. It encodes CASRDIANTG. The complete CDR3 protein is CASRDIANTGQLYF.

Of note for this clone: Germline and genes here are mouse. Sequencing ends 3 residues short of the CDR3 end; the germline J gene provides the rest. This chain links TRBV13-1 with TRBJ1-6; 9 bases map to TRBD1. TRBJ1-6 is designated an ORF whose function remains uncertain. Per germline, CDR1 NSHNY and CDR2 SYGAGN. The length of the CDR3 is 14 residues. V trimming: 7 bases; J trimming: 6 bases; junction bases outside the gene matches: 5. This CDR3 reads CASAGTGFNSPLYF. The sequenced CDR3 bases are TGTGCCAGCGCCGGGACAGGGTTTAATTCGCCC.

Of note for this clone: Gene names follow the mouse nomenclature. The read ends 4 residues shy of where the CDR3 ends; the end is completed using the germline J gene. The V call is TRBV19, the J call TRBJ2-7, with TRBD1 matching 10 bases. V was clipped by 5 bases and J by 0 bases; unmatched bases: 2. CDR3 length: 14 amino acids. CDR1 FNHDT and CDR2 SITEND come from the germline V gene (reference sequence). The CDR3 sequence: CASRRDRGSYEQYF. CDR3 DNA, as far as it was read: TGTGCCAGCAGAAGGGACAGGGGCTCCTAT.

This clone has more than one count but fewer than ten. Gene names are mouse gene names. The CDR3 extends 4 residues past the end of the read, so its final part is completed from the germline J gene. V gene TRBV13-3 combines with J gene TRBJ2-3; TRBD2 agrees at 8 bases. The V segment lost 1 base and the J segment 0 bases; nucleotides outside the gene matches: 4. The CDR3 has 16 residues. Germline CDR1 is NNHDY and CDR2 is SYVADS. The DNA read from the CDR3 is TGTGCCAGCAGTGATCTAACTGGGGGTAGTGCAGAA. It encodes CASSDLTGGSAE. The CDR3 as a whole reads CASSDLTGGSAETLYF.

This clone was seen a handful of times. Gene names follow the mouse nomenclature. CDR3 DNA, as far as it was read: TGTGCCAGCCGCCTGGGACTGGGGGGTAACTATGCT. Residues: CASRLGLGGNYA. The full-length CDR3 reads as CASRLGLGGNYAEQFF. This chain joins TRBV13-1 and TRBJ2-1; TRBD2 aligns across 12 bases. Coverage ceases 4 residues before the CDR3 finishes, and the germline J gene fills in the end. The CDR3 has 16 residues. Germline V gene lookup returns CDR1 NSHNY and CDR2 SYGAGN. The trim removed 7 bases at V and 0 bases at J, leaving 5 bases unmatched.

Concerning this clone: The listed genes are named as in mouse. The read is 4 residues too short to cover the CDR3 end, so that end is filled in from the germline J gene. The chain combines TRBV19 with TRBJ2-1, with D perhaps TRBD1 (5 bases). V lost 6 bases to trimming and J lost 4 bases, with 11 bases between them. CDR1 is FNHDT, CDR2 SITEND, per germline (reference sequence). CDR3 length: 13 residues. The DNA read from the CDR3 is TGTGCCAGCACCCGTCCAGGGTATGCT. Amino acids: CASTRPGYA. The whole CDR3 is CASTRPGYAEQFF.

In this sample, this clone turned up a few times. Mouse names are used for the genes. The CDR3 end is not reached by the read, which stops 4 residues before it; the germline J gene fills it in. This chain joins TRBV19 and TRBJ1-1, with D unclear. V shed 5 bases and J shed 0 bases, with 5 bases lying between them. The CDR3 sequence is 12 residues long. Germline CDR1 FNHDT, CDR2 SITEND (reference sequence). The CDR3 here is CASRTTNTEVFF. CDR3 DNA, as far as it was read: TGTGCCAGCAGGACAACAAACACA.

This clone was detected only a few times. Gene names are mouse gene names. CDR3 amino acids: CTCSADMTYQDTQYF. Incomplete CDR3 DNA: TGCACCTGCAGTGCAGATATGACATATCAAGAC. V is TRBV1 and J is TRBJ2-5; D is uncertain. The CDR3 goes on 4 residues after the read ends, and that part is filled in from the germline J gene. The CDR3 totals 15 residues. From germline, CDR1 is NSQYPW and CDR2 LRSPGD (reference sequence). The ends were cut back, 0 bases at V and 3 bases at J, with 10 bases in the middle.

A remark on this clone: Genes and germline are mouse. The sequence runs out 4 residues before the end of the CDR3; the remainder is reconstructed from the germline J gene. J is TRBJ2-7 and V is TRBV1; 10 bases line up with TRBD2. CDR3 length: 15 residues. Per germline, CDR1 NSQYPW and CDR2 LRSPGD (reference sequence). CDR3 bases read: TGCACCTGCAGTGCAGATGGGACTGGGGAGTAT. This gives the protein CTCSADGTGEY. The full CDR3 protein is CTCSADGTGEYEQYF.

Remarks on this clone: Gene names denote mouse genes. CDR3 bases read: TGTGCCAGCAGTGATGCTGGGCCCACCGGG. Translating it yields CASSDAGPTG. The full CDR3 protein is CASSDAGPTGQLYF. This chain connects TRBV13-1 to TRBJ2-2; possible D gene TRBD2, 5 bases. The read gets to within 4 residues of the CDR3 end, and the germline J gene fills in the rest. Looked up from germline, CDR1 is NSHNY and CDR2 is SYGAGN. V lost 0 bases and J lost 4, with 7 bases in between. This CDR3 has 14 residues.

Note on this clone: Mouse gene names apply. The CDR3 end lies 4 residues beyond the end of the read and is filled in from the germline J gene. This same CDR3 is encoded by further DNA sequences in the sample. The gene calls are TRBV13-1 and TRBJ2-3, with 9 bases matching TRBD1. The V segment lost 5 bases and the J segment 1 base; nucleotides outside the gene matches: 5. Germline-derived CDR1 and CDR2 are NSHNY and SYGAGN. The CDR3 sequence is 15 residues long. The CDR3 loop is CASSLRDRGAETLYF. Partial CDR3 DNA: TGTGCCAGCAGCCTCCGGGACAGGGGTGCAGAA.

This clone was counted between two and nine times. Gene names and germline refer to mouse. The CDR3 end is not reached by the read, which stops 4 residues before it; the germline J gene fills it in. The chain employs TRBV13-2 and TRBJ2-3; 8 bases map to TRBD2. This CDR3 is built from 17 residues. From germline, CDR1 is NNHNN and CDR2 SYGAGS (reference sequence). V dropped 0 bases and J dropped 0; count of bases not matched to a gene: 6. The sequenced part of the CDR3 DNA is TGTGCCAGCGGTGATGCGCCTGGGGGGTATAGTGCAGAA. Residues: CASGDAPGGYSAE. Given in full, the CDR3 is CASGDAPGGYSAETLYF.

This clone has only a few counts. The junction departs from the called germline gene at one end, perhaps through a read error. The genes and germline here are from mouse. The observed sequence ends 3 residues before the CDR3 terminus, with the missing tail filled in from the germline J gene. Other DNA sequences in this specimen translate into the identical CDR3. The chain has TRBV19 and TRBJ1-6; a weak D match, TRBD1 (6 bases). TRBJ1-6 is an ORF for which the function is uncertain. In germline, CDR1 is FNHDT, CDR2 SITEND (reference sequence). The CDR3 runs to 14 residues. CDR3: CASSLQGGDSPLYF. CDR3 DNA, as far as it was read: TGCGCCAGCAGTTTACAGGGAGGGGATTCGCCC.

This clone has just a few counts. Genes here carry mouse names. The CDR3 extends 4 residues past the end of the read, so its final part is completed from the germline J gene. This chain connects TRBV13-2 to TRBJ2-1, with 9 bases aligning to TRBD2. The CDR3 runs 15 residues. With V trimmed by 0 bases and J by 4 bases, 2 bases remained unmatched. Per germline, CDR1 NNHNN and CDR2 SYGAGS (reference sequence). The CDR3 region is CASGDVGGAYAEQFF. The covered CDR3 bases are TGTGCCAGCGGTGATGTTGGGGGGGCGTATGCT.

About this clone itself: The germline and genes are mouse ones. Read sequence stops 4 residues before the CDR3 end, and the germline J gene provides the missing end. This chain connects TRBV31 to TRBJ1-1, with TRBD1 as a possible D gene (6 bases). The CDR3 length is 14 residues. V gave up 3 bases and J gave up 0 bases, with 11 bases separating them. CDR1 GKSSPN and CDR2 SITVG come from the germline V gene. The CDR3 DNA, read in part, is TGTGCCTGGAGAATACAGGGAGCAAACACA. The encoded protein is CAWRIQGANT. The entire CDR3 reads CAWRIQGANTEVFF.

Note on this clone: Mouse germline and gene names are used. The read ends 4 residues early relative to the CDR3; the germline J gene fills the gap. The V call is TRBV13-1, the J call TRBJ1-2, with D unresolved. The length of the CDR3 is 14 residues. V lost 2 bases, J lost 0 bases, and 8 bases lay in between. From germline, CDR1 is NSHNY and CDR2 SYGAGN. CDR3 sequence: CASSDSNANSDYTF. The DNA read from the CDR3 is TGTGCCAGCAGTGACAGCAATGCAAACTCC.

The sample holds many counts of this clone. Gene and germline names: mouse. The CDR3 end falls 4 residues outside the read, so it is completed with the germline J gene. This chain connects TRBV12-1 to TRBJ1-2; possible D gene TRBD1, 6 bases. Trimming cost V 0 bases and J 4 bases, with 11 bases left between them. The length of the CDR3 is 14 residues. Germline-derived CDR1 and CDR2 are SGHSN and HYEKVE. CDR3 loop: CASSLPGDGSDYTF. The covered CDR3 bases are TGTGCCAGCTCTCTCCCAGGGGATGGCTCC.

This clone was counted a few times. Gene labels here are mouse ones. The CDR3 is cut off 4 residues early in the read; its end comes from the germline J gene. The chain carries TRBV13-2 and TRBJ2-1; 7 bases map to TRBD1. There are 15 residues in the CDR3. The V gene's germline CDR1 is NNHNN and CDR2 SYGAGS (reference sequence). CDR3 DNA, as far as it was read: TGTGCCAGCGGTGATCAACAGGGGTCTTGGGCT. The encoded protein is CASGDQQGSWA. The CDR3 in its entirety is CASGDQQGSWAEQFF.